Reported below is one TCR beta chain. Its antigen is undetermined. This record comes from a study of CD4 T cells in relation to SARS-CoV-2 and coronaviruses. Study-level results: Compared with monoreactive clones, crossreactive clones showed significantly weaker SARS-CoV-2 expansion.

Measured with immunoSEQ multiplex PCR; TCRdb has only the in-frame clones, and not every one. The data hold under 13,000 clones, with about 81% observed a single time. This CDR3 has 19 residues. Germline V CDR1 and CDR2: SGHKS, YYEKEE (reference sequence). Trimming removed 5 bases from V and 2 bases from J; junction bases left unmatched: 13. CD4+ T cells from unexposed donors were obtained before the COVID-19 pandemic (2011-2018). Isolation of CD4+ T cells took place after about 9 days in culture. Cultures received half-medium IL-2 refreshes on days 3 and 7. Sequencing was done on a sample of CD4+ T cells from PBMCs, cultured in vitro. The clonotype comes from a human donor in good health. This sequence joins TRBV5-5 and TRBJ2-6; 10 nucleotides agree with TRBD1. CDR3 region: CASSYGTGVLRAGANVLTF. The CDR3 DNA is TGTGCCAGCAGTTATGGGACAGGGGTTTTACGGGCTGGGGCCAACGTCCTGACTTTC.